A single sample gave rise to the 26 T cell receptor beta chains below, sequenced in a study of blood T cell repertoires in COVID-19. The protocol was immunoSEQ multiplex PCR, while the TCRdb copy is restricted to in-frame clones and leaves out a portion. This sample has more than 250,000 clones, with approximately 90% found just once. Sequencing was carried out using peripheral blood. These receptor sequences come from a woman aged 45-65 years with COVID-19, enrolled during active disease.

The chain uses TRBV4-3 and TRBJ1-1; TRBD1 aligns across 9 bases. V shed 0 bases, J shed 1 base, and the junction held 6 bases outside the gene matches. This CDR3 contains 17 residues. The V gene's germline CDR1 is LGHNA and CDR2 YSLEER. The CDR3 sequence: CASSQDSGQGRNTEAFF. CDR3 sequence (DNA): TGCGCCAGCAGCCAAGACTCGGGACAGGGACGGAACACTGAAGCTTTCTTT.

This sequence joins TRBV11-3 and TRBJ2-2; tentative D call: TRBD2 (5 bases). This CDR3 contains 14 residues. Germline V gives CDR1 SGHNT, CDR2 YENEEA. The V end lost 5 bases, the J end lost 1 base, and 8 bases lay between the germline ends. CDR3 loop: CASSPGRNTGELFF. The CDR3 nucleotides read TGTGCCAGCAGCCCGGGGAGGAACACCGGGGAGCTGTTTTTT.

The V and J genes are TRBV7-3 and TRBJ2-3, with TRBD2 identical over 7 bases. Trimming cost V 3 bases and J 4 bases; bases outside gene matches: 7. Germline V CDR1 and CDR2: SGHTA, FQGTGA. This CDR3 region has 15 residues. The CDR3 is CASSFGGGVADTQYF. Here the CDR3 DNA reads TGTGCCAGCAGCTTCGGGGGAGGGGTTGCAGATACGCAGTATTTT.

The genes are TRBV18 and TRBJ2-5; D is undetermined. The CDR3 is made up of 13 amino acids. Germline CDR1 reads KGHSH; CDR2 reads LQKENI. Trimming left V 3 bases short and J 9 bases short, with 14 bases between. Here the CDR3 DNA reads TGTGCCAGCTCACCGGCCACCCGAGGAGCCCAGTACTTC. Translated: CASSPATRGAQYF.

This chain joins TRBV24-1 and TRBJ1-3; 12 positions agree with TRBD1. V lost 2 bases to trimming and J lost 2 bases; unmatched junction nucleotides: 6. This CDR3 is built from 18 residues. In germline, CDR1 is KGHDR, CDR2 SFDVKD. CDR3: CATSDSRGQGAPGNTIYF. The CDR3 DNA reads as TGTGCCACCAGTGATTCCAGGGGACAGGGGGCGCCTGGAAACACCATATATTTT.

The chain carries TRBV27 and TRBJ2-7, with 10 nucleotides matching TRBD1. Per germline, CDR1 MNHEY and CDR2 SMNVEV (reference sequence). Trimming cost V 6 bases and J 3 bases; bases outside gene matches: 5. The CDR3 totals 14 residues. CDR3 in amino acids: CASSYRDRGYEQYF. The CDR3 DNA sequence: TGTGCCAGCAGCTACCGGGACAGGGGCTACGAGCAGTACTTC.

The rearrangement joins TRBV19 to TRBJ2-7, with 8 positions matching TRBD1. The CDR3 consists of 14 residues. The junction had 9 bases not matched to a gene; V was cut back by 7 bases and J by 4 bases. Germline V gene data show CDR1 as LNHDA and CDR2 as SQIVND (reference sequence). The CDR3: CASTPGGLEYEQYF. CDR3 in DNA: TGTGCCAGTACCCCAGGGGGCCTAGAATACGAGCAGTACTTC. The full variable domain, completed using reference TRBV19 and TRBJ2-7, is DGGITQSPKYLFRKEGQNVTLSCEQNLNHDAMYWYRQDPGQGLRLIYYSQIVNDFQKGDIAEGYSVSREKKESFPLTVTSAQKNPTAFYLCASTPGGLEYEQYFGPGTRLTVT.

This clone was seen repeatedly, ten times or more. This chain joins TRBV27 and TRBJ2-1, with 9 bases identical to TRBD2. The CDR3 totals 19 residues. After removal of 6 bases from V and 7 bases from J, the junction contained 22 bases not matched to a gene. Germline V lookup: CDR1 MNHEY, CDR2 SMNVEV (reference sequence). DNA of the CDR3: TGTGCCAGCAGCGACTTTACCCCGTATGGTAGCGGGAGCCGGAATGAGCAGTTCTTC. This sequence encodes CASSDFTPYGSGSRNEQFF.

On this clone itself: The identical CDR3 is also encoded by other nucleotide sequences in the sample. This rearrangement joins TRBV7-6 to TRBJ1-3; 11 bases are a match to TRBD1. Germline assignment: CDR1 SGHVS and CDR2 FNYEAQ. The CDR3 is 16 residues long. Trimming at V came to 5 bases and at J to 2 bases, leaving 5 bases not matched to a gene. The CDR3 is CASSLGQGAAGNTIYF. The CDR3 DNA sequence: TGTGCCAGCAGCCTTGGACAGGGGGCAGCTGGAAACACCATATATTTT.

This chain joins TRBV28 and TRBJ1-5, with D possibly matching TRBD1 (5 bases). Germline CDR1 MDHEN, CDR2 SYDVKM. V shed 4 bases and J shed 6 bases, with 16 bases lying between them. This CDR3 region has 15 residues. CDR3 coding DNA: TGTGCCAGCAGTTATGGGAGGGGTTACGGTCAGCCCCAGCATTTT. The encoded protein is CASSYGRGYGQPQHF.

The chain uses TRBV19 and TRBJ2-1; TRBD2 matches at 11 bases. Germline V gene lookup returns CDR1 LNHDA and CDR2 SQIVND (reference sequence). This CDR3 has 14 amino acids. The V gene end was trimmed by 5 bases and the J gene end by 10 bases; junction bases not matched to a gene: 7. CDR3 amino acids: CASSLLAGALEQFF. In DNA, the CDR3 is TGTGCCAGTAGTCTACTAGCGGGAGCCCTGGAGCAGTTCTTC.

The gene calls are TRBV6-5 and TRBJ1-2; TRBD1 agrees at 7 bases. The CDR3 contains 15 residues. CDR1 is MNHEY and CDR2 is SVGAGI in the germline V gene. Trimming removed 2 bases from V and 4 bases from J; junction bases left unmatched: 7. CDR3 in DNA: TGTGCCAGCAGTTACCCCCGACAGGGACTCTATGGCTACACCTTC. Protein sequence: CASSYPRQGLYGYTF.

The chain recombines TRBV15 with TRBJ1-4; D is ambiguous. The length of the CDR3 is 14 residues. Trimming took 9 bases from V and 3 from J, leaving 14 bases between them. Germline-derived CDR1 and CDR2 are LNHNV and YYDKDF (reference sequence). CDR3 sequence (DNA): TGTGCCACGGCCCGAGGGCGTCCTAATGAAAAACTGTTTTTT. It translates to CATARGRPNEKLFF.

This clone is a singleton in its sample. The rearrangement joins TRBV10-2 to TRBJ1-3; tentative D call: TRBD1 (5 bases). The CDR3 is 15 residues long. Germline CDR1 WSHSY, CDR2 SAAADI. V was clipped by 3 bases and J by 0 bases, with 9 bases between them. The CDR3 DNA sequence: TGCGCCAGCAGTGACTCCAGGGTCTCTGGAAACACCATATATTTT. Amino acid sequence: CASSDSRVSGNTIYF.

The chain joins TRBV4-3 to TRBJ2-5; TRBD2 matches 10 bases. J gave up 6 bases and V 3 bases, and 10 bases lay outside the gene matches. This CDR3 is 16 amino acids long. Per germline, CDR1 LGHNA and CDR2 YSLEER. CDR3 sequence (DNA): TGCGCCAGCAGCCAGTTTTCAGCGGGAGGGGCGAAGACCCAGTACTTC. This translates into CASSQFSAGGAKTQYF.

This chain links TRBV29-1 with TRBJ1-1; D call uncertain. Germline CDR1 and CDR2: SQVTM and ANQGSEA. CDR3 length equals 13 residues. The V and J ends lost 4 bases and 3 bases respectively, with 12 bases between them. This chain's CDR3 is CSVVSRVHTEAFF. The CDR3, as DNA: TGCAGCGTTGTTTCTCGGGTCCACACTGAAGCTTTCTTT. The full variable domain, its missing parts supplied by reference TRBV29-1 and TRBJ1-1, is SAVISQKPSRDICQRGTSLTIQCQVDSQVTMMFWYRQQPGQSLTLIATANQGSEATYESGFVIDKFPISRPNLTFSTLTVSNMSPEDSSIYLCSVVSRVHTEAFFGQGTRLTVV.

This clone was seen just once. The chain links TRBV7-2 to TRBJ2-1; 10 bases match TRBD2. Germline loops: CDR1 SGHTA, CDR2 FQGNSA. Trimming at V came to 5 bases and at J to 10 bases, leaving 8 bases not matched to a gene. The length of the CDR3 is 14 residues. The CDR3: CASSLLAGVLEQFF. The CDR3 DNA reads as TGTGCCAGCAGCCTTCTAGCGGGAGTGTTAGAGCAGTTCTTC.

V usage is TRBV30 and J usage is TRBJ2-5; D is possibly TRBD1 (5 bases). The CDR3 contains 13 residues. Germline CDR1 and CDR2: GTSNPN and SVGIG (reference sequence). Trimming stripped 6 bases from V and 7 bases from J, with 18 bases between. The CDR3 loop reads CACHGQAQGTQYF. The DNA for the CDR3 is TGTGCCTGCCATGGGCAGGCTCAGGGGACCCAGTACTTC.

This clone was seen only a few times. V usage is TRBV12-3 or TRBV12-4 and J usage is TRBJ1-2; D is undetermined. The CDR3 runs 11 residues. Trimming left V 3 bases short and J 8 bases short, with 7 bases between. The CDR3 reads CASSFREGYTF. The CDR3 region has the DNA TGTGCCAGCAGTTTTCGGGAGGGCTACACCTTC.

The chain employs TRBV12-5 and TRBJ2-3, with 12 nucleotides matching TRBD2. V trimming: 4 bases; J trimming: 4 bases; junction bases outside the gene matches: 9. This CDR3 region has 17 residues. Per the germline V gene, CDR1 is LGHNT and CDR2 is FRNRAP. This CDR3 reads CASGSPRTSGISDTQYF. DNA of the CDR3: TGTGCTAGTGGTTCTCCCCGGACTAGCGGGATATCAGATACGCAGTATTTT.

This sequence joins TRBV11-2 and TRBJ2-7; D is undetermined. V was clipped by 0 bases and J by 1 base, with 10 bases between them. The CDR3 contains 15 residues. CDR1 and CDR2 (germline): SGHAT, FQNNGV. CDR3 nucleotides: TGTGCCAGCAGCTTAGATCAGAACCCTTCCTACGAGCAGTACTTC. Encoded protein: CASSLDQNPSYEQYF.

This chain connects TRBV11-2 to TRBJ1-5; D may be TRBD1 (6 bases). The CDR3 sequence is 13 residues long. Trimming removed 5 bases from V and 5 bases from J, with 10 bases in between. The germline V gene has CDR1 SGHAT and CDR2 FQNNGV. The chain's CDR3 is CASSPDRDQPQHF. The CDR3 bases are TGTGCCAGCAGCCCGGACAGAGATCAGCCCCAGCATTTT.

This clone was observed a single time. The rearrangement uses TRBV18 and TRBJ2-5; TRBD1 matches 7 bases. Unmatched junction bases numbered 5, after V lost 3 bases and J lost 1 base. This CDR3 has 15 residues. Per the germline V gene, CDR1 is KGHSH and CDR2 is LQKENI. The chain's CDR3 is CASSPLTGRQETQYF. The CDR3 DNA reads TGTGCCAGCTCACCCCTGACAGGGCGCCAAGAGACCCAGTACTTC.

This clone was recorded a few times. CDR3 nucleotides: TGTGCTAGTGGTCAGCCTGTCGGGACAGATAATGGCTACACCTTC. Its protein is CASGQPVGTDNGYTF. The chain combines TRBV12-5 with TRBJ1-2; 7 bases align to TRBD1. Germline CDR1 LGHNT, CDR2 FRNRAP. The CDR3 runs to 15 residues. V shed 5 bases, J shed 6 bases, and the junction held 12 bases outside the gene matches.

The chain joins TRBV5-1 to TRBJ2-3, with D maybe TRBD2 (6 bases). Germline lookup yields CDR1 SGHRS and CDR2 YFSETQ. Between the trimmed V and J ends, which lost 0 bases and 0 bases, there was a span of 11 bases. The CDR3 is made up of 16 amino acids. This chain's CDR3 is CASSLVWRGSTDTQYF. The CDR3 nucleotides read TGCGCCAGCAGCTTGGTTTGGCGGGGAAGCACAGATACGCAGTATTTT.

This chain joins TRBV15 and TRBJ1-1, with D possibly being TRBD1 (6 bases). Germline V gene lookup returns CDR1 LNHNV and CDR2 YYDKDF (reference sequence). There are 15 residues in the CDR3. V lost 6 bases and J 4 bases, leaving 18 bases between the germline ends. The CDR3 loop is CATRKPGGALTEAFF. As DNA, the CDR3 is TGTGCCACCAGAAAACCCGGGGGGGCTCTCACTGAAGCTTTCTTT. The full variable domain, rest sourced from reference TRBV15 and TRBJ1-1, is DAMVIQNPRYQVTQFGKPVTLSCSQTLNHNVMYWYQQKSSQAPKLLFHYYDKDFNNEADTPDNFQSRRPNTSFCFLDIRSPGLGDTAMYLCATRKPGGALTEAFFGQGTRLTVV.